The 5 T cell receptor beta chains presented below share a single source sample, sequenced in a study of blood T cell repertoires in COVID-19. The protocol was immunoSEQ multiplex PCR, while the TCRdb copy is restricted to in-frame clones and leaves out a portion. The table shows about 270,000 clones, with 88% occurring only once. Sequenced: PBMCs or T cells enriched from blood (not recorded which). These receptors all stem from a woman between 35 and 50 years old with acute COVID-19.

The chain joins TRBV19 to TRBJ2-1; 8 nucleotides match TRBD1. Trimming took 3 bases from V and 0 from J; bases not matched to a gene: 13. The germline V gene encodes CDR1 LNHDA and CDR2 SQIVND (reference sequence). CDR3 length: 19 residues. The CDR3 coding sequence is TGTGCCAGTAGTATCCTCGGGCGGACAGGGACAAGCTCCTACAATGAGCAGTTCTTC. Its protein is CASSILGRTGTSSYNEQFF. Supplemented by reference TRBV19 and TRBJ2-1, the full variable domain reads DGGITQSPKYLFRKEGQNVTLSCEQNLNHDAMYWYRQDPGQGLRLIYYSQIVNDFQKGDIAEGYSVSREKKESFPLTVTSAQKNPTAFYLCASSILGRTGTSSYNEQFFGPGTRLTVL.

The chain carries TRBV19 and TRBJ2-2; maybe TRBD1 (6 bases). Trimming stripped 3 bases from V and 1 base from J, with 15 bases between. The CDR3 length is 17 residues. Per germline, CDR1 LNHDA and CDR2 SQIVND (reference sequence). The CDR3 sequence is CASSIKTGTQNTGELFF. As DNA, the CDR3 is TGTGCCAGTAGTATCAAGACCGGGACACAGAACACCGGGGAGCTGTTTTTT.

The J gene is TRBJ1-1, the V gene TRBV2; D ambiguous. V dropped 6 bases and J dropped 4 bases, with 15 bases sitting between them. Germline values: CDR1 SNHLY, CDR2 FYNNEI. CDR3 size: 14 residues. The CDR3 sequence is CASRSSGGSTEAFF. The CDR3 DNA is TGTGCCAGCAGGTCCTCAGGCGGGAGCACTGAAGCTTTCTTT. Variable domain in full (rest from reference TRBV2 and TRBJ1-1): EPEVTQTPSHQVTQMGQEVILRCVPISNHLYFYWYRQILGQKVEFLVSFYNNEISEKSEIFDDQFSVERPDGSNFTLKIRSTKLEDSAMYFCASRSSGGSTEAFFGQGTRLTVV.

This chain uses TRBV28 with TRBJ2-1; tentatively, D is TRBD2 (5 bases). The germline V and J ends were trimmed by 2 bases and 3 bases, with 11 bases remaining between them. The CDR3 has 15 residues. Germline lookup yields CDR1 MDHEN and CDR2 SYDVKM. This chain's CDR3 is CASSLPSYGYNEQFF. DNA for the CDR3: TGTGCCAGCAGTTTACCTAGCTATGGCTACAATGAGCAGTTCTTC.

The chain has TRBV19 and TRBJ1-5; no clear D. Germline V gene data show CDR1 as LNHDA and CDR2 as SQIVND (reference sequence). The CDR3 extends over 16 amino acids. The V and J ends lost 4 bases and 6 bases respectively, with 19 bases between them. This chain's CDR3 is CASSSQAGSAGQPQHF. The DNA of the CDR3 is TGTGCCAGTAGTAGCCAGGCGGGGTCGGCTGGTCAGCCCCAGCATTTT.